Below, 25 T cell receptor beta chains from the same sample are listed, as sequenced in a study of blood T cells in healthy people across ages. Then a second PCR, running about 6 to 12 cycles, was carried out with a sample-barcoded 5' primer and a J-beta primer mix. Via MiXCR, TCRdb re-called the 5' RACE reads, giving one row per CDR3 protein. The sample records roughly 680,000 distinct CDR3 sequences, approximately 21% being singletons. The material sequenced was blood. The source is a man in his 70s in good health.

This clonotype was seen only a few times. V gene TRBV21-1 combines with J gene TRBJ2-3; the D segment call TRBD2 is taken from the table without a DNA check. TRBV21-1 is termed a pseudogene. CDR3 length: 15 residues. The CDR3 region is CASSMASGRVDTQYF. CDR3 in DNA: TGTGCCAGCAGCATGGCTAGCGGGAGGGTAGATACGCAGTATTTT.

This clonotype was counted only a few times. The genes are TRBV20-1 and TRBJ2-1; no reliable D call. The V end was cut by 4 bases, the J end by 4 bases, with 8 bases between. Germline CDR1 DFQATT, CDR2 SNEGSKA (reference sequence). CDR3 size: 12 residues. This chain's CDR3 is CSATDGYNEQFF. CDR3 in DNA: TGCAGTGCTACGGACGGTTACAATGAGCAGTTCTTC.

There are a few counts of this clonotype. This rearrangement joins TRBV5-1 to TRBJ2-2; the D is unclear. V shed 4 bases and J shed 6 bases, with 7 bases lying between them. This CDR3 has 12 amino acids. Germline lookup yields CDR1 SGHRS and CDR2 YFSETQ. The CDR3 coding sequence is TGCGCCAGCAGCCACAGCGCCGGGGAGCTGTTTTTT. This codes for CASSHSAGELFF.

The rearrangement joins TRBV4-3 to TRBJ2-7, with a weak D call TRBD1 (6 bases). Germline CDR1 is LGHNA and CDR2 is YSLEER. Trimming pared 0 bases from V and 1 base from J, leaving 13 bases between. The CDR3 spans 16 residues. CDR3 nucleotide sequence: TGCGCCAGCAGCCAAGAGGCTGGGACATCGTCCTACGAGCAGTACTTC. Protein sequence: CASSQEAGTSSYEQYF.

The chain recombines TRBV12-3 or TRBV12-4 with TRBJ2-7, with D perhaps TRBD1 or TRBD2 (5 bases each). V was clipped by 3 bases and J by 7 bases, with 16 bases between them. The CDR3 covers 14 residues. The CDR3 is CASSLSGPEGEQYF. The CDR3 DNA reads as TGTGCCAGCAGTTTGTCGGGACCCGAGGGGGAGCAGTACTTC.

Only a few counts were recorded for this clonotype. Here the CDR3 DNA reads TGCGCCAGCAGTGTCAGGGGAGAGACCCAGTACTTC. This gives the protein CASSVRGETQYF. V is TRBV5-1 and J is TRBJ2-5; a weak D match, TRBD1 (6 bases). CDR1 and CDR2 from the germline V gene are SGHRS and YFSETQ. V lost 5 bases, J lost 4 bases, and 9 bases lay in between. CDR3 size: 12 residues.

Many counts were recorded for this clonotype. CDR3 coding DNA: TGTGCCAGCAGTCCGCTCGGAGTCGGGGCAGATACGCAGTATTTT. Translating gives CASSPLGVGADTQYF. The J gene is TRBJ2-3, the V gene TRBV28, with D possibly being TRBD2 (5 bases). The ends were cut back, 5 bases at V and 4 bases at J, with 16 bases in the middle. The CDR3 has 15 amino acids. Germline CDR1 and CDR2: MDHEN and SYDVKM. The full variable domain, completed using reference TRBV28 and TRBJ2-3, is DVKVTQSSRYLVKRTGEKVFLECVQDMDHENMFWYRQDPGLGLRLIYFSYDVKMKEKGDIPEGYSVSREKKERFSLILESASTNQTSMYLCASSPLGVGADTQYFGPGTRLTVL.

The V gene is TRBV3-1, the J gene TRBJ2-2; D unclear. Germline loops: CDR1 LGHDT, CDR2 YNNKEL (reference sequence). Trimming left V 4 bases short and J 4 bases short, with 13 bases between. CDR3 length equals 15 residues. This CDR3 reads CASSLNGARTGELFF. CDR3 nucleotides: TGTGCCAGCAGCCTCAATGGAGCGCGCACCGGGGAGCTGTTTTTT.

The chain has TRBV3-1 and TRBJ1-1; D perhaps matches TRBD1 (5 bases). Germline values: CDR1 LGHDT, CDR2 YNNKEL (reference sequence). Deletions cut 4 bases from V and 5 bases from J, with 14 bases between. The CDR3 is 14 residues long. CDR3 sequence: CASSRREGRTEAFF. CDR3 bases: TGTGCCAGCAGCCGACGTGAGGGGAGAACTGAAGCTTTCTTT.

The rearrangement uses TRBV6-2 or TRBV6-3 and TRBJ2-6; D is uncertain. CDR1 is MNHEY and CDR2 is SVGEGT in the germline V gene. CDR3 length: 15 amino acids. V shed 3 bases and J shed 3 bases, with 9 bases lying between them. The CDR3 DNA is TGTGCCAGCAGTTATGGGCTCGGTGGGGCCAACGTCCTGACTTTC. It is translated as CASSYGLGGANVLTF.

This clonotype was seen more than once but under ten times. CDR3 residues: CSAPWTGRGEQYF. In DNA form, the CDR3 reads TGCAGTGCCCCTTGGACAGGGAGAGGCGAGCAGTACTTC. This sequence joins TRBV20-1 and TRBJ2-7; TRBD1 matches at 8 bases. The CDR3 runs 13 residues. CDR1 DFQATT and CDR2 SNEGSKA come from the germline V gene (reference sequence). Germline trimming cut 6 bases from V and 6 bases from J; bases unmatched to any gene: 10.

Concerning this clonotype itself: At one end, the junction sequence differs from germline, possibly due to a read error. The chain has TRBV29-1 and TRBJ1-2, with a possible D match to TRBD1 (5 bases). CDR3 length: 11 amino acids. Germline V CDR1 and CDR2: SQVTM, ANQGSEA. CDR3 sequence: CGVVLGDGYTF. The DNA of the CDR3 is TGCGGCGTTGTGTTAGGGGATGGCTACACCTTC.

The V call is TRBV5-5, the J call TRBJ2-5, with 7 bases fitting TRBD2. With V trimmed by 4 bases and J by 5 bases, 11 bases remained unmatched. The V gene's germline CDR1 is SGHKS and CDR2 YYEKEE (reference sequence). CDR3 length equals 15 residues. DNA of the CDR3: TGTGCCAGCAGCCCACTAGCGAGAGCGGGTGAGACCCAGTACTTC. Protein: CASSPLARAGETQYF.

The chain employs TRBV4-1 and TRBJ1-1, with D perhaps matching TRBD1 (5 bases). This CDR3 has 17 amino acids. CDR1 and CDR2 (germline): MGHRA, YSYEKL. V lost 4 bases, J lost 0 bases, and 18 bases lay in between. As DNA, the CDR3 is TGCGCCAGCAGCCGAGACAGTGGGGGAGTAATGAACACTGAAGCTTTCTTT. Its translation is CASSRDSGGVMNTEAFF.

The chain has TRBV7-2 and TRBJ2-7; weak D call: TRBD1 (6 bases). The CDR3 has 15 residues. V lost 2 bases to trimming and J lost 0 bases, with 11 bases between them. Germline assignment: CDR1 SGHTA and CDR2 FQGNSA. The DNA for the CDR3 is TGTGCCAGCAGCTTACAGGGGAAAGGCTCCTACGAGCAGTACTTC. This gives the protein CASSLQGKGSYEQYF.

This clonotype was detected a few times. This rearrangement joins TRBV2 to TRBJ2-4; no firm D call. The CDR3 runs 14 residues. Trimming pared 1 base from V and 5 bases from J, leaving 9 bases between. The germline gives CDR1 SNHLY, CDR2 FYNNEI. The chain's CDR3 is CASSEGVLQNIQYF. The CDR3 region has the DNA TGTGCCAGCAGTGAAGGGGTTTTGCAAAACATTCAGTACTTC.

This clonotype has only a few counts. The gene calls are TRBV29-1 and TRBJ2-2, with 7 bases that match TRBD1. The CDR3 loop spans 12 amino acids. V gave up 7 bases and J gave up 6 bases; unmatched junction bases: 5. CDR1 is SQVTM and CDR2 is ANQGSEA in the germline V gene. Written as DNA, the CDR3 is TGCAGCGCCCTACAGGGGTCCGGGGAGCTGTTTTTT. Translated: CSALQGSGELFF.

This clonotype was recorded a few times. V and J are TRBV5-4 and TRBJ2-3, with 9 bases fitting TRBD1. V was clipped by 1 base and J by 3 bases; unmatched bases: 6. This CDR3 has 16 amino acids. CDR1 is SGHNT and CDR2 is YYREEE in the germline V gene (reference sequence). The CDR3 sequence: CASSLSGQGVTDTQYF. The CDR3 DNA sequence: TGTGCCAGCAGCTTGTCGGGACAGGGAGTAACAGATACGCAGTATTTT.

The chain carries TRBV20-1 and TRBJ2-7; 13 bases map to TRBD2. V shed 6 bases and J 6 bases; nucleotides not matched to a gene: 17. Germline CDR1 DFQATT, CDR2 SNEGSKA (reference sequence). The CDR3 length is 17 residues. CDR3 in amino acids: CSARKGLAGSRRGEQYF. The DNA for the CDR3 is TGCAGTGCCAGAAAGGGACTAGCGGGATCGAGACGGGGCGAGCAGTACTTC.

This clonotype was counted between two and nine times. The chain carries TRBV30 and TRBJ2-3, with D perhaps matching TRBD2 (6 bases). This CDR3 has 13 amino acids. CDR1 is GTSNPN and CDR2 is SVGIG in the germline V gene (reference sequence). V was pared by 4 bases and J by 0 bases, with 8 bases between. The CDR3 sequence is CAWNGGSTDTQYF. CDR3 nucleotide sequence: TGTGCCTGGAACGGGGGAAGCACAGATACGCAGTATTTT.

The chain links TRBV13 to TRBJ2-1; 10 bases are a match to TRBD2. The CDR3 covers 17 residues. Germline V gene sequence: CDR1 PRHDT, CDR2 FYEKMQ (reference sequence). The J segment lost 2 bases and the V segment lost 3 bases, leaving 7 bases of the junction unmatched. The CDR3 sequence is CASSLSLAGVAYNEQFF. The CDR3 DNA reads TGTGCCAGCAGCTTGAGCCTAGCGGGAGTGGCCTACAATGAGCAGTTCTTC. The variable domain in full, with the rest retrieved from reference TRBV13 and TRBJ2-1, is AAGVIQSPRHLIKEKRETATLKCYPIPRHDTVYWYQQGPGQDPQFLISFYEKMQSDKGSIPDRFSAQQFSDYHSELNMSSLELGDSALYFCASSLSLAGVAYNEQFFGPGTRLTVL.

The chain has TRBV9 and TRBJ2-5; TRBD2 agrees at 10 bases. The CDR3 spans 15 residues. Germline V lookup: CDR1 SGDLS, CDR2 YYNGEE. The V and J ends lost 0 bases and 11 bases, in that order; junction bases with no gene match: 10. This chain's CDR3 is CASSVGASGSNEQYF. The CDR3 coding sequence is TGTGCCAGCAGCGTAGGGGCTAGCGGGAGTAATGAGCAGTACTTC.

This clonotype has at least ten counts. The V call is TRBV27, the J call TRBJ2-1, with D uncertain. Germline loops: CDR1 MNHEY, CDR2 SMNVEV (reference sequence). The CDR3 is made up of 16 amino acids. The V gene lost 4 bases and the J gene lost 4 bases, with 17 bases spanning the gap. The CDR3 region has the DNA TGTGCCAGCAGTTCCTCCCTCGCGGTTGGGTACAATGAGCAGTTCTTC. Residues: CASSSSLAVGYNEQFF.

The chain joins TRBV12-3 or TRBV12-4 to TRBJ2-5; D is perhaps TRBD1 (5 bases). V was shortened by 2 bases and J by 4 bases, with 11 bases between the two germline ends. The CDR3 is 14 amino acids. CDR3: CASSLLRGGETQYF. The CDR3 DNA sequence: TGTGCCAGCAGTTTATTAAGGGGCGGAGAGACCCAGTACTTC.

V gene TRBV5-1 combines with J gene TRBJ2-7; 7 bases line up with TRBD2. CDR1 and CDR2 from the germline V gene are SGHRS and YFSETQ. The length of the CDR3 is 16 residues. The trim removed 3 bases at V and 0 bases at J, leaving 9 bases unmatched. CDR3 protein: CASSSSGAYSSYEQYF. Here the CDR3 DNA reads TGCGCCAGCAGCTCCAGCGGGGCTTATAGCTCCTACGAGCAGTACTTC. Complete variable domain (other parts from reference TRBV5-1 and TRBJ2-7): KAGVTQTPRYLIKTRGQQVTLSCSPISGHRSVSWYQQTPGQGLQFLFEYFSETQRNKGNFPGRFSGRQFSNSRSEMNVSTLELGDSALYLCASSSSGAYSSYEQYFGPGTRLTVT.